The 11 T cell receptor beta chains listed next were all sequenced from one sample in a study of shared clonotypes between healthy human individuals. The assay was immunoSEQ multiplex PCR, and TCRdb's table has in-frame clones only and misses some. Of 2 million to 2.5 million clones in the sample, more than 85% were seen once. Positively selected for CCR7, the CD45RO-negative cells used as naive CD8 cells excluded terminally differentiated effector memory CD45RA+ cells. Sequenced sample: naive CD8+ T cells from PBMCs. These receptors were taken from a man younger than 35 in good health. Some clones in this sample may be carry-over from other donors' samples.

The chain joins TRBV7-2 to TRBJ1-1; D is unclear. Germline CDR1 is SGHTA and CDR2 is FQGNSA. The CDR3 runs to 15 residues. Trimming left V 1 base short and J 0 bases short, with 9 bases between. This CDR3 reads CASSLVQSMNTEAFF. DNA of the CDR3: TGTGCCAGCAGCTTAGTTCAGAGCATGAACACTGAAGCTTTCTTT.

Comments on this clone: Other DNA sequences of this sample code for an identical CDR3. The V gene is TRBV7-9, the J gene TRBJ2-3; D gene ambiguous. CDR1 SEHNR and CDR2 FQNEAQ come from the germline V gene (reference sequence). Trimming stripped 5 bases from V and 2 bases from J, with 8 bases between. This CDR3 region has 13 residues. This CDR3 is CASSPPATDTQYF. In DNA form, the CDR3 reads TGTGCCAGCAGCCCTCCGGCCACAGATACGCAGTATTTT. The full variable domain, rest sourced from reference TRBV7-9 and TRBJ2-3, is DTGVSQNPRHKITKRGQNVTFRCDPISEHNRLYWYRQTLGQGPEFLTYFQNEAQLEKSRLLSDRFSAERPKGSFSTLEIQRTEQGDSAMYLCASSPPATDTQYFGPGTRLTVL.

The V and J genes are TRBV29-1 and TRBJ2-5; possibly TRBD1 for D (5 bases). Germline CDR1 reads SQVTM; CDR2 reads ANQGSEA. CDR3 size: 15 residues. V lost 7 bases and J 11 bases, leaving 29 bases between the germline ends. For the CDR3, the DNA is TGCAGCGCCTACGGCGTCAGGGAAGGCCCGCTCCAGCAGTACTTC. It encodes CSAYGVREGPLQQYF.

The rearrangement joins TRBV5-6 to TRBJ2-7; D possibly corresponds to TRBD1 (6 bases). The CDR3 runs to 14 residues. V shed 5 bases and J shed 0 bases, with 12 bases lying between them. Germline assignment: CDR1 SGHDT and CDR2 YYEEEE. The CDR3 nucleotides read TGTGCCAGCAGTTCCGGGACATTCTCCTACGAGCAGTACTTC. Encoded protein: CASSSGTFSYEQYF.

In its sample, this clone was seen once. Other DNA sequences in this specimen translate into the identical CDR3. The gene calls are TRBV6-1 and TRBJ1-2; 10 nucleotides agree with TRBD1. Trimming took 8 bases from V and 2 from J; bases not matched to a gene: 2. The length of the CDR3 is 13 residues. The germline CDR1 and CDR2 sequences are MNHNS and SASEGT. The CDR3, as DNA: TGTGCCAGCGGGGACAGGGGCAACTATGGCTACACCTTC. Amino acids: CASGDRGNYGYTF.

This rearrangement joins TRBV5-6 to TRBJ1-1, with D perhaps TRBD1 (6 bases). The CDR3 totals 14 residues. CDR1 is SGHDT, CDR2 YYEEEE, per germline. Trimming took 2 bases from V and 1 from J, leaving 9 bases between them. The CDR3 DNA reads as TGTGCCAGCAGCTTAATACAGGGGAACACTGAAGCTTTCTTT. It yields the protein CASSLIQGNTEAFF.

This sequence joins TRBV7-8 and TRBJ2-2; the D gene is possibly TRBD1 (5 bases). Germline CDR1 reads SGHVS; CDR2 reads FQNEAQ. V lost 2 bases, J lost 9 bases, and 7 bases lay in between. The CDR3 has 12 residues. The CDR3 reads CASSLPGWELFF. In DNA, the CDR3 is TGTGCCAGCAGCTTACCAGGGTGGGAGCTGTTTTTT.

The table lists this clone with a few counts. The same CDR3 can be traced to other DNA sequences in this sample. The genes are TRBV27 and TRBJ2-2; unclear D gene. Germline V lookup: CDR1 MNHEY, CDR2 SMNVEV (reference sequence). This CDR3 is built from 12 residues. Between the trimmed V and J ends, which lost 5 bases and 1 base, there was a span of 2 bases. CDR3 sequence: CASSLNTGELFF. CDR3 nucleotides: TGTGCCAGCAGTCTGAACACCGGGGAGCTGTTTTTT.

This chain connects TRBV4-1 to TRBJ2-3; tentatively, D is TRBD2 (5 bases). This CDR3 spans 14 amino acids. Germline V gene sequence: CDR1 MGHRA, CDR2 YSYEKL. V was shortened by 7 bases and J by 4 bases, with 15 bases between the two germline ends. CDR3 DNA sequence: TGCGCCAGCACCAAAGGTGTGGGAGCAGATACGCAGTATTTT. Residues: CASTKGVGADTQYF.

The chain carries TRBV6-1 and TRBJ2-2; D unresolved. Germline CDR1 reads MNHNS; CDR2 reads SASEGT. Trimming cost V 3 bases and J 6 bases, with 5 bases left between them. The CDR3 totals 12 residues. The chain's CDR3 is CASSDGSGELFF. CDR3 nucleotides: TGTGCCAGCAGTGATGGGTCCGGGGAGCTGTTTTTT.

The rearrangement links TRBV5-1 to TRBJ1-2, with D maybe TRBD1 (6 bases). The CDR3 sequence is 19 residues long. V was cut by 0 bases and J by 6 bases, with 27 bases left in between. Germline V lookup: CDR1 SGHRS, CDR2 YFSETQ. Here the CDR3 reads CASSLAISGTGQLTNGYTF. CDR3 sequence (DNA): TGCGCCAGCAGCTTGGCCATTTCAGGGACGGGACAACTAACTAATGGCTACACCTTC.